What follows is one T cell receptor (beta chain) and its context. What it binds is not known. This entry is derived from a study of OX40 agonist ivuxolimab in advanced cancers. Study-level information: At 0.01 to 10 mg/kg, ivuxolimab was administered intravenously to patients every 2 weeks. Study findings and constraints: Some nonresponders additionally presented with little normalized T-cell clonal expansion. There was clonal expansion of CD4+ and CD8+ blood T cells by week 6 at 0.1 to 3.0 mg/kg.

Some clones are missing from TCRdb's copy, which holds only in-frame ones; the method was immunoSEQ multiplex PCR. This table holds 80,000 to 85,000 clones, just over 85% found once. CDR3 length: 12 residues. The germline V gene has CDR1 LNHDA and CDR2 SQIVND (reference sequence). V shed 5 bases, J shed 12 bases, and the junction held 7 bases outside the gene matches. The sample was CD4+ or CD8+ T cells sorted from blood, taken in a trial of the OX40 agonist ivuxolimab. V is TRBV19 and J is TRBJ2-3; 8 positions match TRBD1. This clonotype was sampled from an adult with an advanced solid tumor such as melanoma, head and neck, liver or kidney cancer. The CDR3 here is CASSSRQGIQYF. In nucleotides, the CDR3 is TGTGCCAGTAGTTCTAGACAGGGGATTCAGTATTTT.